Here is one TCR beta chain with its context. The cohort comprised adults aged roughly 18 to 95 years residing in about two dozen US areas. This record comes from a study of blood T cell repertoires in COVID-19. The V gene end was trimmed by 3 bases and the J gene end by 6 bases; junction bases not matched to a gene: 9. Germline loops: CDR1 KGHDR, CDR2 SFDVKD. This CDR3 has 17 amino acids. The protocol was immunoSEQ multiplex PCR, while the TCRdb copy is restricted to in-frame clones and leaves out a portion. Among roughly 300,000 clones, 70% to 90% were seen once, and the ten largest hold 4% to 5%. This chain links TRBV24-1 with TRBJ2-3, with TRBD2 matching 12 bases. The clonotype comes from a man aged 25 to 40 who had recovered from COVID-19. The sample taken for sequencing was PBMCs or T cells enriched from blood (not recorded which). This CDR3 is CATSDPQTSGSQDTQYF. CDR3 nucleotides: TGTGCCACCAGTGATCCCCAGACTAGCGGGAGTCAGGATACGCAGTATTTT.